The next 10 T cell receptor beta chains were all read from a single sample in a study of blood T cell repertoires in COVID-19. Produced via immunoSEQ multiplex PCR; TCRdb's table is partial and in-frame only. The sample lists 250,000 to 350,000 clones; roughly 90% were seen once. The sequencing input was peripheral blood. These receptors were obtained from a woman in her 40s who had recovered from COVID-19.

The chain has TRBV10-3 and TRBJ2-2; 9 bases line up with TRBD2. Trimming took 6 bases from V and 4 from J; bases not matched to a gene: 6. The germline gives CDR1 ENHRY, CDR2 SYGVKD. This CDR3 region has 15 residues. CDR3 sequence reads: CAIRPSGKVTGELFF. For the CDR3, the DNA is TGTGCCATCAGACCTAGCGGGAAAGTCACCGGGGAGCTGTTTTTT.

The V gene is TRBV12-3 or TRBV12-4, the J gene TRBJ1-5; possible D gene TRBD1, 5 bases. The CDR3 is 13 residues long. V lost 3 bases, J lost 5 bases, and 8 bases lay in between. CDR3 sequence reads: CASSFTRDQPQHF. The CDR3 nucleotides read TGTGCCAGCAGTTTTACCAGGGATCAGCCCCAGCATTTT.

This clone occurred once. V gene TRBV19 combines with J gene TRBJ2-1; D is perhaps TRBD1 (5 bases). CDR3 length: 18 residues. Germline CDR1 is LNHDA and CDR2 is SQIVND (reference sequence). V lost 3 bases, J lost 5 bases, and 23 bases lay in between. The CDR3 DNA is TGTGCCAGTAGTATTGGGGCGGTTCTACCTGGCCCCGACAATGAGCAGTTCTTC. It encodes CASSIGAVLPGPDNEQFF.

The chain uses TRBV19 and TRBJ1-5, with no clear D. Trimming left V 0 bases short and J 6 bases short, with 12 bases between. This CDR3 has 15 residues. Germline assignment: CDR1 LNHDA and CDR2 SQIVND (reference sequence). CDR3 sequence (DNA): TGTGCCAGTAGTATAGATTTAATGGGAGGTCAGCCCCAGCATTTT. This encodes CASSIDLMGGQPQHF.

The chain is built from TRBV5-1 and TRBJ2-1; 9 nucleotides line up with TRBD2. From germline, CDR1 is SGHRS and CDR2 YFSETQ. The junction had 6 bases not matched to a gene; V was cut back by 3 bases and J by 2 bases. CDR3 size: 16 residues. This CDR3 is CASSSVAGDAYNEQFF. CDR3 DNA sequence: TGCGCCAGCAGCTCGGTAGCGGGAGACGCCTACAATGAGCAGTTCTTC.

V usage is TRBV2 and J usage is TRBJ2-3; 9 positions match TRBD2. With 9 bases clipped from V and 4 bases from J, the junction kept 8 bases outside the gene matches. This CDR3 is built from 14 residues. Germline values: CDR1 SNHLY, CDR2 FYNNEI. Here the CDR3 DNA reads TGTGCCAGACAGCGGGAGGCGGGGGCAGATACGCAGTATTTT. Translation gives CARQREAGADTQYF.

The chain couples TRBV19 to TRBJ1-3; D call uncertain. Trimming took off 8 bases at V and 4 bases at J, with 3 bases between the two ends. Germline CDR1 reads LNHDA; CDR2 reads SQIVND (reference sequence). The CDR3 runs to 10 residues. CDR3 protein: CASAGNTIYF. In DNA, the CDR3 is TGTGCCAGTGCGGGAAACACCATATATTTT. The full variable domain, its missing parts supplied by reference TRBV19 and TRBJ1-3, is DGGITQSPKYLFRKEGQNVTLSCEQNLNHDAMYWYRQDPGQGLRLIYYSQIVNDFQKGDIAEGYSVSREKKESFPLTVTSAQKNPTAFYLCASAGNTIYFGEGSWLTVV.

CDR3 sequence reads: CASSPGGWKDGYTF. The CDR3 nucleotides are TGTGCCAGCAGCCCAGGGGGCTGGAAGGACGGCTACACCTTC. The chain is built from TRBV3-1 (or the pseudogene TRBV3-2) and TRBJ1-2, with 8 bases identical to TRBD1. V lost 4 bases and J lost 8; bases outside the gene matches: 9. CDR1 is LGHDT and CDR2 is YNNKEL in the germline V gene (reference sequence). The CDR3 is 14 amino acids.

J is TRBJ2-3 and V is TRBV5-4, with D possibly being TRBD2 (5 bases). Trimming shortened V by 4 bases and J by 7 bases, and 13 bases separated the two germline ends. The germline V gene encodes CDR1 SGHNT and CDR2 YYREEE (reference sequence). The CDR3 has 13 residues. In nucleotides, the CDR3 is TGTGCCAGCAGCCCTGCCGGGGAAAATACGCAGTATTTT. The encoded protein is CASSPAGENTQYF. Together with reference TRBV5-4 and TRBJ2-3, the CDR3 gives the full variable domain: ETGVTQSPTHLIKTRGQQVTLRCSSQSGHNTVSWYQQALGQGPQFIFQYYREEENGRGNFPPRFSGLQFPNYSSELNVNALELDDSALYLCASSPAGENTQYFGPGTRLTVL.

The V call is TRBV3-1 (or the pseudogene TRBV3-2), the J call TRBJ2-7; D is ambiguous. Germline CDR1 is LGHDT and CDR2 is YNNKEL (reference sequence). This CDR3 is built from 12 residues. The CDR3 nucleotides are TGTGCGAGCGCAATGGGCGTAGACGAGCAGTACTTC. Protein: CASAMGVDEQYF.